The rows below give T cell receptor beta chains drawn from one sample of a study of shared clonotypes between healthy human individuals. Method: immunoSEQ multiplex PCR; TCRdb's copy keeps in-frame clones and lacks some. The sample lists some 2,100,000 clones; under 97% were seen once. Source material: naive CD4+ T cells sorted from blood. These receptor sequences come from a man aged 18 to 29 in good health. Each CDR3 is given with its conserved first and last residue. D genes are given only for firm matches. Where a row states a size, it is once, few, many or the class of an expanded clone; other rows omit it.

size | J | V | D | CDR3 | DNA
- | TRBJ1-3 | TRBV5-1 | - | CASSLEGRISGNTIYF | TGCGCCAGCAGCTTGGAGGGCCGGATCTCTGGAAACACCATATATTTT
- | TRBJ2-2 | TRBV28 | TRBD1 | CASRLGQARTGELFF | TGTGCCAGCAGATTGGGACAGGCGAGGACCGGGGAGCTGTTTTTT
- | TRBJ1-6 | TRBV18 | - | CASSPPGQGSSPLHF | TGTGCCAGCTCACCACCCGGGCAGGGTAGTTCACCCCTCCACTTT
- | TRBJ1-1 | TRBV5-1 | - | CASSLSSSGTEAFF | TGCGCCAGCAGCTTGAGCTCTAGCGGCACTGAAGCTTTCTTT
- | TRBJ2-7 | TRBV10-3 | - | CAISQTSSYEQYF | TGTGCCATCAGCCAGACGAGCTCCTACGAGCAGTACTTC
- | TRBJ1-1 | TRBV2 | - | CASRVDGTVNTEAFF | TGTGCCAGCAGAGTCGACGGGACGGTGAACACTGAAGCTTTCTTT
- | TRBJ2-1 | TRBV11-2 | - | CASSLFEDNEQFF | TGTGCCAGCAGCTTATTTGAAGACAATGAGCAGTTCTTC
- | TRBJ2-1 | TRBV5-4 | - | CASFINQGALYNEQFF | TGTGCCAGCTTTATAAACCAGGGTGCCCTATACAATGAGCAGTTCTTC
once | TRBJ2-1 | TRBV7-9 | - | CASSLALGLPSSYNEQFF | TGTGCCAGCAGCTTAGCTCTGGGTCTTCCTAGCTCCTACAATGAGCAGTTCTTC
- | TRBJ1-1 | TRBV7-9 | - | CASPGPGSDTEAFF | TGTGCCAGCCCCGGGCCAGGGTCCGACACTGAAGCTTTCTTT
- | TRBJ2-3 | TRBV5-1 | TRBD1 | CASSIGGTGKTDTQYF | TGCGCCAGCAGCATAGGGGGGACAGGGAAAACAGATACGCAGTATTTT
once | TRBJ2-5 | TRBV5-1 | TRBD1 | CASAGQGAEETQYF | TGCGCCAGCGCGGGACAGGGGGCGGAAGAGACCCAGTACTTC
- | TRBJ2-1 | TRBV6-5 | TRBD2 | CASIETSGRNNEQFF | TGTGCCAGCATCGAGACTAGCGGGAGGAACAATGAGCAGTTCTTC
- | TRBJ2-7 | TRBV28 | TRBD2 | CASSFPARLAGASSYEQYF | TGTGCCAGCAGTTTCCCTGCTAGACTAGCGGGGGCTAGCTCCTACGAGCAGTACTTC
once | TRBJ2-7 | TRBV5-1 | TRBD1 | CASSARTGPYEQYF | TGCGCCAGCAGCGCCCGGACAGGGCCCTACGAGCAGTACTTC
- | TRBJ2-7 | TRBV18 | - | CASSPQGNHYEQYF | TGTGCCAGCTCACCACAGGGGAACCACTACGAGCAGTACTTC
- | TRBJ1-6 | TRBV5-1 | - | CASSFQGRRDSPLHF | TGCGCCAGCAGCTTCCAAGGCAGGCGAGACTCACCCCTCCACTTT
- | TRBJ2-2 | TRBV7-9 | - | CASSLGHGGPGELFF | TGTGCCAGCAGCTTAGGACACGGGGGCCCCGGGGAGCTGTTTTTT
- | TRBJ1-6 | TRBV27 | - | CASSFSGTSLVGSPLHF | TGTGCCAGCAGTTTTTCCGGGACATCCCTAGTAGGTTCACCCCTCCACTTT
- | TRBJ2-1 | TRBV2 | - | CASSVQVGPYNEQFF | TGTGCCAGCAGTGTTCAGGTAGGGCCCTACAATGAGCAGTTCTTC
- | TRBJ2-2 | TRBV5-4 | TRBD2 | CASSLAGVSTGELFF | TGTGCCAGCAGCTTAGCGGGAGTTTCCACCGGGGAGCTGTTTTTT
- | TRBJ1-5 | TRBV28 | - | CASSRDRLQPQHF | TGTGCCAGCAGTCGGGACCGATTGCAGCCCCAGCATTTT
- | TRBJ2-1 | TRBV6-6 | TRBD2 | CASSFPGTSVDNEQFF | TGTGCCAGCAGTTTCCCCGGGACTAGCGTAGACAATGAGCAGTTCTTC
- | TRBJ1-5 | TRBV6-1 | - | CASSRGFSNQPQHF | TGTGCCAGCAGTCGGGGGTTTAGCAATCAGCCCCAGCATTTT